These 26 T cell receptor beta chains originate from one sample sequenced in a study of T cells in women clearing cervical HPV infection. The table came from immunoSEQ multiplex PCR; TCRdb's copy has only in-frame clones and leaves some out. This listing includes fewer than 35,000 clones. The source material was blood buffy coat. These receptors were collected from a woman aged 18 to 75 with a cervical HPV16 infection that either progressed to CIN3+ or cleared (not recorded which).

Remarks on this clone: The DNA ends 3 residues before the CDR3 does, and the rest of the CDR3 is filled in from the germline J gene. The rearrangement joins TRBV20-1 to TRBJ2-1; 8 bases are shared with TRBD2. The trim removed 5 bases at V and 4 bases at J, leaving 16 bases unmatched. Germline CDR1 and CDR2: DFQATT and SNEGSKA (reference sequence). The CDR3 runs to 17 residues. CDR3 region: CSAVRRGASGYYNEQFF. The CDR3 bases that were read are TGCAGTGCTGTCCGGCGGGGGGCTAGCGGCTATTACAATGAG.

For this clone: The read finishes 3 residues shy of the CDR3 end, and the germline J gene is used to complete it. The gene calls are TRBV20-1 and TRBJ1-2; 9 bases map to TRBD1. Germline V lookup: CDR1 DFQATT, CDR2 SNEGSKA (reference sequence). The CDR3 runs to 12 residues. This CDR3 reads CSTPGQGDGYTF. Incomplete CDR3 DNA: TGCAGTACCCCGGGACAGGGCGACGGC.

To note about this clone: The read finishes 3 residues shy of the CDR3 end, and the germline J gene is used to complete it. The chain joins TRBV5-6 to TRBJ2-7; the match to TRBD1 covers 8 bases. V shed 2 bases and J 4 bases; nucleotides not matched to a gene: 5. CDR3 length equals 14 residues. Germline V gene data show CDR1 as SGHDT and CDR2 as YYEEEE. The CDR3 loop is CASSFGRGLYEQYF. CDR3 bases read: TGTGCCAGCAGCTTTGGCAGGGGGCTTTACGAG.

About this clone itself: The sequence runs out 3 residues before the end of the CDR3; the remainder is reconstructed from the germline J gene. The rearrangement uses TRBV5-1 and TRBJ2-7, with 8 bases identical to TRBD2. The CDR3 contains 14 residues. Germline V CDR1 and CDR2: SGHRS, YFSETQ. The junction had 7 bases not matched to a gene; V was cut back by 4 bases and J by 4 bases. The part of the CDR3 DNA that was read is TGCGCCAGCAGCGTTGAGCGGGGGAATTACGAG. Encoded protein: CASSVERGNYE. The whole CDR3 region reads CASSVERGNYEQYF.

The sequenced part of the CDR3 DNA is TGTGCCAGCAGTGAAGAAGGGGTAGGGGATTACGAG. This codes for CASSEEGVGDYE. The CDR3 reads in full as CASSEEGVGDYEQYF. The chain recombines TRBV2 with TRBJ2-7, with a weak D call TRBD1 (5 bases). The read ends 3 residues before the CDR3 terminus; that terminus is restored from the germline J gene. The germline CDR1 and CDR2 sequences are SNHLY and FYNNEI. The CDR3 covers 15 residues. The V and J ends lost 1 base and 4 bases respectively, with 14 bases between them.

Remarks on this clone: The read terminates 3 residues before the CDR3 end, so the remaining end is supplied by the germline J gene. The genes are TRBV2 and TRBJ2-5; 12 bases align to TRBD1. Germline V gives CDR1 SNHLY, CDR2 FYNNEI. V dropped 7 bases and J dropped 5; count of bases not matched to a gene: 14. The CDR3 runs to 17 residues. The CDR3 spells CASKSNPGTGGGETQYF. CDR3 DNA, as far as it was read: TGTGCCAGCAAGTCAAACCCCGGGACAGGGGGCGGGGAGACC. The variable domain in full, with the rest retrieved from reference TRBV2 and TRBJ2-5, is EPEVTQTPSHQVTQMGQEVILRCVPISNHLYFYWYRQILGQKVEFLVSFYNNEISEKSEIFDDQFSVERPDGSNFTLKIRSTKLEDSAMYFCASKSNPGTGGGETQYFGPGTRLLVL.

Points on this clone: The read gets to within 3 residues of the CDR3 end, and the germline J gene fills in the rest. The rearrangement joins TRBV2 to TRBJ2-6; D ambiguous. Looked up from germline, CDR1 is SNHLY and CDR2 is FYNNEI. CDR3 length equals 16 residues. The ends were cut back, 3 bases at V and 2 bases at J, with 11 bases in the middle. CDR3 DNA (partial): TGTGCCAGCAGTGACGTCCCCGTCCCTGGGGCCAACGTC. Translating gives CASSDVPVPGANV. The CDR3, in full, reads CASSDVPVPGANVLTF.

Remarks on this clone: The sequenced fragment ends 3 residues before the CDR3 boundary, so the rest is inferred from the germline J gene. V gene TRBV6-2 or TRBV6-3 combines with J gene TRBJ1-1; maybe TRBD1 (6 bases). Trimming pared 6 bases from V and 2 bases from J, leaving 13 bases between. This CDR3 is built from 14 residues. From germline, CDR1 is MNHEY and CDR2 SVGEGT. The CDR3 sequence is CASRTRGGNTEAFF. Incomplete CDR3 DNA: TGTGCCAGCAGAACTCGGGGGGGCAACACTGAA.

A remark on this clone: The read finishes 3 residues shy of the CDR3 end, and the germline J gene is used to complete it. This chain uses TRBV5-1 with TRBJ1-1, with D tentatively TRBD1 (6 bases). CDR3 length equals 11 residues. Trimming pared 5 bases from V and 6 bases from J, leaving 8 bases between. Germline values: CDR1 SGHRS, CDR2 YFSETQ. The part of the CDR3 DNA that was read is TGCGCCAGCAGAGGGGGAGCTGAA. It yields the protein CASRGGAE. The whole CDR3 is CASRGGAEAFF.

Comments on this clone: The CDR3 is cut off 3 residues early in the read; its end comes from the germline J gene. This chain links TRBV7-3 with TRBJ1-3, with TRBD1 identical over 7 bases. The CDR3 is made up of 14 amino acids. J was trimmed by 2 bases and V by 5 bases; bases with no gene match: 3. Germline lookup yields CDR1 SGHTA and CDR2 FQGTGA. Here the CDR3 reads CASSPGQAGNTIYF. The CDR3 bases that were read are TGTGCCAGCAGCCCCGGACAGGCTGGAAACACC.

As for this clone: The read gets to within 3 residues of the CDR3 end, and the germline J gene fills in the rest. The chain has TRBV5-1 and TRBJ1-3; D is unclear. This CDR3 comprises 13 residues. Looked up from germline, CDR1 is SGHRS and CDR2 is YFSETQ. The germline V and J ends were trimmed by 3 bases and 0 bases, with 4 bases remaining between them. CDR3 residues: CASSSVSGNTIYF. CDR3 DNA, as far as it was read: TGCGCCAGCAGCTCAGTCTCTGGAAACACC. The full variable domain, in which reference TRBV5-1 and TRBJ1-3 provide the parts outside the CDR3, is KAGVTQTPRYLIKTRGQQVTLSCSPISGHRSVSWYQQTPGQGLQFLFEYFSETQRNKGNFPGRFSGRQFSNSRSEMNVSTLELGDSALYLCASSSVSGNTIYFGEGSWLTVV.

Note on this clone: The read terminates 3 residues ahead of where the CDR3 ends, so the germline J gene completes it. The V call is TRBV19, the J call TRBJ2-7; TRBD2 aligns across 8 bases. The CDR3 covers 14 residues. CDR1 and CDR2 from the germline V gene are LNHDA and SQIVND (reference sequence). The V segment lost 6 bases and the J segment 6 bases; nucleotides outside the gene matches: 10. Partial CDR3 DNA: TGTGCCAGTAGCCCAGCGGGGGAAGCCTGCGAG. Protein product: CASSPAGEACE. The full CDR3 is CASSPAGEACEQYF.

To note about this clone: The CDR3 end is not reached by the read, which stops 3 residues before it; the germline J gene fills it in. The V gene is TRBV19, the J gene TRBJ2-1; 7 bases map to TRBD2. With 1 base clipped from V and 4 bases from J, the junction kept 10 bases outside the gene matches. The CDR3 totals 17 residues. Germline CDR1 LNHDA, CDR2 SQIVND (reference sequence). The CDR3 is CASSIAASGFIYNEQFF. The sequenced part of the CDR3 DNA is TGTGCCAGTAGTATAGCCGCTAGCGGTTTCATATACAATGAG. The whole variable domain, remainder taken from reference TRBV19 and TRBJ2-1, is DGGITQSPKYLFRKEGQNVTLSCEQNLNHDAMYWYRQDPGQGLRLIYYSQIVNDFQKGDIAEGYSVSREKKESFPLTVTSAQKNPTAFYLCASSIAASGFIYNEQFFGPGTRLTVL.

With regard to this clone: The CDR3 end falls 3 residues outside the read, so it is completed with the germline J gene. The chain carries TRBV13 and TRBJ2-1; 12 nucleotides line up with TRBD2. Trimming cost V 4 bases and J 6 bases; bases outside gene matches: 10. The CDR3 totals 17 residues. From germline, CDR1 is PRHDT and CDR2 FYEKMQ (reference sequence). CDR3 DNA (partial): TGTGCCAGCAGCTGGAGCACTAGCGGGAGGAAGGCCAATGAG. This sequence encodes CASSWSTSGRKANE. The full CDR3 reads CASSWSTSGRKANEQFF.

Turning to this clone: The CDR3 end falls 3 residues outside the read, so it is completed with the germline J gene. This chain joins TRBV7-2 and TRBJ1-2, with TRBD1 identical over 9 bases. Trimming at V came to 5 bases and at J to 5 bases, leaving 9 bases not matched to a gene. Germline CDR1 reads SGHTA; CDR2 reads FQGNSA. The CDR3 loop spans 15 amino acids. The CDR3 reads CASSPGDRVLYGYTF. The sequenced CDR3 bases are TGTGCCAGCAGCCCTGGGGACAGGGTGTTGTATGGC.

Concerning this clone: The CDR3 end falls 3 residues outside the read, so it is completed with the germline J gene. V usage is TRBV18 and J usage is TRBJ2-2; tentatively, D is TRBD1 (6 bases). The V gene lost 1 base and the J gene lost 4 bases, with 13 bases spanning the gap. The CDR3 loop spans 16 amino acids. Per germline, CDR1 KGHSH and CDR2 LQKENI. CDR3 DNA (partial): TGTGCCAGCTCACCACGCGAGGGGGTGGCCACCGGGGAG. This encodes CASSPREGVATGE. The complete CDR3 sequence is CASSPREGVATGELFF.

The part of the CDR3 DNA that was read is TGTGCCAGCAGCTTAGACTCCCCCGGGGAG. Amino acids: CASSLDSPGE. The complete CDR3 protein is CASSLDSPGELFF. The chain carries TRBV7-6 and TRBJ2-2; no clear D gene. The CDR3 end lies 3 residues beyond the end of the read and is filled in from the germline J gene. Deletions cut 1 base from V and 6 bases from J, with 6 bases between. Germline CDR1 is SGHVS and CDR2 is FNYEAQ. The CDR3 contains 13 residues.

As concerns this clone: The read terminates 3 residues ahead of where the CDR3 ends, so the germline J gene completes it. The chain is built from TRBV18 and TRBJ2-5; 7 nucleotides agree with TRBD1. This CDR3 is 14 amino acids long. Germline V gene sequence: CDR1 KGHSH, CDR2 LQKENI. V lost 3 bases, J lost 4 bases, and 5 bases stayed unmatched. The sequenced CDR3 bases are TGTGCCAGCTCACCGGGGACAGCTGGAGAGACC. It specifies CASSPGTAGET. The whole CDR3 sequence reads CASSPGTAGETQYF.

As to this clone: The read halts 3 residues ahead of the CDR3 end, with the missing end drawn from the germline J gene. The chain links TRBV29-1 to TRBJ2-4; 16 nucleotides match TRBD2. The length of the CDR3 is 15 residues. V was clipped by 6 bases and J by 8 bases; unmatched bases: 7. Germline values: CDR1 SQVTM, CDR2 ANQGSEA. CDR3 bases read: TGCAGCGTCACCGGGACTAGCGGGAGGGATGACATT. Residues: CSVTGTSGRDDI. The full-length CDR3 reads as CSVTGTSGRDDIQYF.

A word on this clone: The DNA ends 3 residues before the CDR3 does, and the rest of the CDR3 is filled in from the germline J gene. The chain joins TRBV5-1 to TRBJ2-3, with 9 bases lining up with TRBD2. The CDR3 runs 14 residues. The V gene end was trimmed by 5 bases and the J gene end by 0 bases; junction bases not matched to a gene: 1. Germline V gives CDR1 SGHRS, CDR2 YFSETQ. The sequenced part of the CDR3 DNA is TGCGCCAGCAGAGCGGGAGGAAGCACAGATACG. Translated, it gives CASRAGGSTDT. The whole CDR3 region reads CASRAGGSTDTQYF.

As for this clone: The read gets to within 3 residues of the CDR3 end, and the germline J gene fills in the rest. The chain is built from TRBV29-1 and TRBJ1-2, with D hard to call. The CDR3 length is 11 residues. Germline assignment: CDR1 SQVTM and CDR2 ANQGSEA. V shed 6 bases and J shed 6 bases, with 11 bases lying between them. The sequenced part of the CDR3 DNA is TGCAGCGTAGTCTACGGGGATGGC. This gives the protein CSVVYGDG. The whole CDR3 protein is CSVVYGDGYTF.

Comments on this clone: The read gets to within 3 residues of the CDR3 end, and the germline J gene fills in the rest. The chain carries TRBV11-2 and TRBJ1-6; maybe TRBD1 (5 bases). From germline, CDR1 is SGHAT and CDR2 FQNNGV. CDR3 length: 13 amino acids. The part of the CDR3 DNA that was read is TGTGCCAGCAGCTTAGACGGGGGGAGGCCC. Amino acid sequence: CASSLDGGRP. The whole CDR3 sequence reads CASSLDGGRPLHF.

As for this clone: Coverage ceases 3 residues before the CDR3 finishes, and the germline J gene fills in the end. V is TRBV7-2 and J is TRBJ1-2; a possible D gene is TRBD1 (6 bases). CDR1 SGHTA and CDR2 FQGNSA come from the germline V gene. The CDR3 length is 13 residues. The CDR3 DNA, read in part, is TGTGCCAGCAGCACCCAGGGGAGGTTAGGC. Protein: CASSTQGRLG. The CDR3 in its entirety is CASSTQGRLGYTF.

To note about this clone: Coverage ceases 3 residues before the CDR3 finishes, and the germline J gene fills in the end. The chain carries TRBV18 and TRBJ1-2; tentatively, D is TRBD1 (6 bases). CDR1 and CDR2 (germline): KGHSH, LQKENI. The CDR3 covers 15 residues. The part of the CDR3 DNA that was read is TGTGCCAGCTCACACCGGTGGGACACGGGCCACGAC. Encoded protein: CASSHRWDTGHD. The full CDR3 is CASSHRWDTGHDYTF.

For this clone: The CDR3 extends 3 residues past the end of the read, so its final part is completed from the germline J gene. The chain employs TRBV6-2 or TRBV6-3 and TRBJ2-1; 8 bases are shared with TRBD2. After removal of 5 bases from V and 6 bases from J, the junction contained 9 bases not matched to a gene. The germline gives CDR1 MNHEY, CDR2 SVGEGT. The CDR3 totals 15 residues. The DNA read from the CDR3 is TGTGCCAGCAGTAACCCGGGACTAGAGACCAATGAG. It encodes CASSNPGLETNE. The CDR3 as a whole reads CASSNPGLETNEQFF.

A remark on this clone: The CDR3 extends 3 residues past the end of the read, so its final part is completed from the germline J gene. V gene TRBV19 combines with J gene TRBJ1-1; D perhaps matches TRBD1 (5 bases). The germline V gene encodes CDR1 LNHDA and CDR2 SQIVND (reference sequence). Between the trimmed V and J ends, which lost 1 base and 0 bases, there was a span of 12 bases. This CDR3 is 16 amino acids long. The sequenced part of the CDR3 DNA is TGTGCCAGTAGTATAGTGGGTCGGGGGATGAACACTGAA. It yields the protein CASSIVGRGMNTE. The whole CDR3 reads CASSIVGRGMNTEAFF.